What follows describes a single TCR beta chain. The antigen remains undetermined. This CDR3 region has 13 residues. V lost 3 bases to trimming and J lost 2 bases, with 7 bases between them. CDR1 is SEHNR, CDR2 FQNEAQ, per germline (reference sequence). These data are taken from a study of OX40 agonist ivuxolimab in advanced cancers. Method: immunoSEQ multiplex PCR; TCRdb's copy keeps in-frame clones and lacks some. The data contain some 43,000 clones, 70% to 90% of them singletons. The study's findings and limits: Among the least clonally expanded were partial responders at 0.1-3.0 mg/kg.

The receptor was isolated from an adult with an advanced solid tumor such as melanoma, head and neck, liver or kidney cancer. Source: CD4+ or CD8+ T cells sorted from blood, taken in a trial of the OX40 agonist ivuxolimab. V and J are TRBV7-9 and TRBJ1-1, with D unresolved. CDR3 in DNA: TGTGCCAGCAGCTTTGGCGGTAACACTGAAGCTTTCTTT. It translates to CASSFGGNTEAFF.